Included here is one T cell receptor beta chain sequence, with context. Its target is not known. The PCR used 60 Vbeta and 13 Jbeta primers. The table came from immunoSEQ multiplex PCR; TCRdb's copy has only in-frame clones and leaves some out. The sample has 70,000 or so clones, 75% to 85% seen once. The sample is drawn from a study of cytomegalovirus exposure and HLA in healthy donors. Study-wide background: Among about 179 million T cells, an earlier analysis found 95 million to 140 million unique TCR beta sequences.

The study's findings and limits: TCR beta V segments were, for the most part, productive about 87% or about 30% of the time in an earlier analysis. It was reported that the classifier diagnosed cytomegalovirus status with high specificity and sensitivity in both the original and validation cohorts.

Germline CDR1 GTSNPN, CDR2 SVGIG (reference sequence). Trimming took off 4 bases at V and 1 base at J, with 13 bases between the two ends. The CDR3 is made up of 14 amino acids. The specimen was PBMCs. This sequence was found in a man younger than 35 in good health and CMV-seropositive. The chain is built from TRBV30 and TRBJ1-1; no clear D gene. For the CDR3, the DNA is TGTGCCTGGACTATGGGAGCTGAGAACACTGAAGCTTTCTTT. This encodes CAWTMGAENTEAFF.